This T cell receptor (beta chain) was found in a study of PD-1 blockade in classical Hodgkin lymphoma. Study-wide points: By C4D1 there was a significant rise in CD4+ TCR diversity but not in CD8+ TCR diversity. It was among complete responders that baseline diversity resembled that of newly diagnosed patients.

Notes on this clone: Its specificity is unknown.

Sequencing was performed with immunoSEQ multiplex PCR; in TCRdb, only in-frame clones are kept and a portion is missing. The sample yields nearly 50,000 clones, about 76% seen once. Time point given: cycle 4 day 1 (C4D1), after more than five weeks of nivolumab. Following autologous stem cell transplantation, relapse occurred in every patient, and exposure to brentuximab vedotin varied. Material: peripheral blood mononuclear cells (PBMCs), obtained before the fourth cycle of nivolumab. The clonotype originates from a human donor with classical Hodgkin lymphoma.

Here the CDR3 reads CASSFSGTGGSKAFF. In DNA form, the CDR3 reads TGTGCCAGCAGCTTCTCCGGGACAGGGGGAAGCAAAGCTTTCTTT. The genes are TRBV7-2 and TRBJ1-1, with TRBD1 matching 11 bases. Trimming removed 3 bases from V and 9 bases from J; junction bases left unmatched: 9. CDR1 is SGHTA, CDR2 FQGNSA, per germline. The CDR3 extends over 15 amino acids.